This T cell receptor beta chain was sequenced during a study of cytomegalovirus exposure and HLA in healthy donors. Notes on the study in general: As a later analysis revealed, most CMV-associated TCR beta chains appeared HLA-restricted. The study carried out a later analysis of TCR beta sequences. It associated 15,000 to 20,000 of them with specific HLA alleles at a false discovery rate of 0.05. A few CMV-associated chains proved CMV antigen-specific in vitro.

13 Jbeta primers and 60 Vbeta primers were used for the PCR. Profiled with immunoSEQ multiplex PCR; TCRdb holds only in-frame clones, not every one. The sample has 100,000 to 150,000 clones; roughly four fifths are singletons. The CDR3 loop spans 13 amino acids. The V gene's germline CDR1 is LNHNV and CDR2 YYDKDF (reference sequence). Of note for this clone: The antigen is unknown. Relative to the germline gene, one junction end is altered; a read error may explain this.

Unrecorded immune exposures were likely, despite nominal health at sampling. The specimen was PBMCs. The origin of this receptor is a woman aged 40-49 years in good health and CMV-seropositive. This chain links TRBV15 with TRBJ2-2; D is perhaps TRBD2 (5 bases). DNA for the CDR3: TGTGCCACCAGCCCAACGGATTCCGGGAAGCTGTTTTTT. This gives the protein CATSPTDSGKLFF.